This T cell receptor beta chain was profiled in a study of Ad26.COV2.S vaccination and SARS-CoV-2 variants. Using immunoSEQ multiplex PCR, the repertoire was profiled, and TCRdb retains in-frame clones only, with some absent. The sample consists of 350,000 to 500,000 clones, less than 95% of them appearing once. Described treatment: 15 to 20 received Ad26.COV2.S at low or high dose, single or two shots; roughly 5 received placebo; per-sample allocation not given. Material that was analyzed had been drawn on day 63 after the first vaccine or placebo injection. The receptor was isolated from a person between 18 and 60 years old who received the Ad26.COV2.S COVID-19 vaccine or a placebo. The sample in question was peripheral blood, obtained in a trial of Ad26.COV2.S vaccine versus placebo.

In DNA form, the CDR3 reads TGTGCCAGCAGCCAGGCATCGAGGGGACCGGGGACTGAAGCTTTCTTT. Amino acid sequence: CASSQASRGPGTEAFF. The rearrangement links TRBV4-2 to TRBJ1-1, with D possibly TRBD1 on 5 matching bases. Trimming left V 3 bases short and J 5 bases short, with 19 bases between. From germline, CDR1 is LGHNA and CDR2 YNFKEQ. The length of the CDR3 is 16 residues.